These 27 T cell receptor beta chains came from one sample sequenced in a study of blood T cells in healthy people across ages. Together with a sample-barcoded 5' primer, a J-beta primer mix was included in a second PCR lasting roughly 6 to 12 cycles. TCRdb re-called the 5' RACE reads with MiXCR, one entry per CDR3 protein. The sample has under 700,000 distinct CDR3 sequences, about 25% seen once. A further study also used this sample, focusing on T cells of mothers and their children.

The specimen was blood. These receptors were taken from a boy between 10 and 17 years old in good health.

This clonotype was recorded a few times. The rearrangement uses TRBV3-1 and TRBJ2-7; 8 bases agree with TRBD1. Germline CDR1 reads LGHDT; CDR2 reads YNNKEL (reference sequence). Germline trimming cut 3 bases from V and 0 bases from J; bases unmatched to any gene: 7. The CDR3 runs 16 residues. CDR3 in amino acids: CASSQGTGFTSYEQYF. DNA of the CDR3: TGTGCCAGCAGCCAGGGGACAGGATTTACCTCCTACGAGCAGTACTTC.

The chain combines TRBV25-1 with TRBJ2-3, with TRBD2 as a possible D gene (7 bases). CDR3 size: 16 residues. CDR1 MGHDK and CDR2 SYGVNS come from the germline V gene. The V end was cut by 1 base, the J end by 6 bases, with 17 bases between. CDR3 sequence reads: CASSESLGGPGDTQYF. Written as DNA, the CDR3 is TGTGCCAGCAGTGAATCATTGGGGGGGCCAGGGGATACGCAGTATTTT.

The table lists this clonotype with a few counts. The gene calls are TRBV28 and TRBJ2-1, with TRBD2 identical over 7 bases. The CDR3 has 15 amino acids. Germline trimming cut 7 bases from V and 6 bases from J; bases unmatched to any gene: 12. Per the germline V gene, CDR1 is MDHEN and CDR2 is SYDVKM. The CDR3 protein is CASTPSEAGRNEQFF. CDR3 DNA: TGTGCCAGCACGCCTAGCGAAGCGGGACGCAATGAGCAGTTCTTC.

In regard to this clonotype: The junction departs from germline at one end; a sequencing error may be responsible. The rearrangement links TRBV5-1 to TRBJ2-5; D ambiguous. Germline V lookup: CDR1 SGHRS, CDR2 YFSETQ. CDR3 length: 15 residues. In DNA, the CDR3 is TGCGTCAGCAGCCTGAGCGCCAACATCCAAGAGACCCAGTACTTC. Translated, it gives CVSSLSANIQETQYF. Drawing the rest from reference TRBV5-1 and TRBJ2-5, the complete variable domain is KAGVTQTPRYLIKTRGQQVTLSCSPISGHRSVSWYQQTPGQGLQFLFEYFSETQRNKGNFPGRFSGRQFSNSRSEMNVSTLELGDSALYLCVSSLSANIQETQYFGPGTRLLVL.

There are a few counts of this clonotype. The chain couples TRBV14 to TRBJ1-2; unclear D gene. Germline values: CDR1 SGHDN, CDR2 FVKESK. Between the trimmed V and J ends, which lost 3 bases and 4 bases, there was a span of 6 bases. CDR3 size: 12 residues. DNA for the CDR3: TGTGCCAGCAGCCATGGAGGCTATGGCTACACCTTC. This gives the protein CASSHGGYGYTF.

The chain has TRBV6-2 or TRBV6-3 and TRBJ2-1; 7 nucleotides agree with TRBD1. CDR3 length: 16 amino acids. Germline CDR1 is MNHEY and CDR2 is SVGEGT. The V gene end was trimmed by 6 bases and the J gene end by 4 bases; junction bases not matched to a gene: 12. The CDR3 sequence: CASSRHRGRDYNEQFF. CDR3 nucleotides: TGTGCCAGCAGCCGCCACAGGGGCCGTGATTACAATGAGCAGTTCTTC.

The genes are TRBV2 and TRBJ1-2; no definite D call. V was shortened by 7 bases and J by 6 bases, with 15 bases between the two germline ends. Germline-derived CDR1 and CDR2 are SNHLY and FYNNEI. The CDR3 contains 13 residues. As DNA, the CDR3 is TGTGCCAGCACCCCGACGGGAGGGCATGGCTACACCTTC. This translates into CASTPTGGHGYTF.

This clonotype has just a few counts. The chain employs TRBV5-1 and TRBJ2-1; 8 positions match TRBD2. Unmatched junction bases numbered 6, after V lost 1 base and J lost 0 bases. The CDR3 runs to 17 residues. Germline-derived CDR1 and CDR2 are SGHRS and YFSETQ. The CDR3, as DNA: TGCGCCAGCAGCTTGTGGGGGCTAGCGGGCTCCTACAATGAGCAGTTCTTC. Its translation: CASSLWGLAGSYNEQFF.

This clonotype was seen at least ten times. The V and J genes are TRBV6-1 and TRBJ2-5; TRBD2 agrees at 14 bases. V lost 4 bases to trimming and J lost 5 bases; unmatched junction nucleotides: 3. Germline V gene sequence: CDR1 MNHNS, CDR2 SASEGT. CDR3 length: 15 residues. CDR3 protein: CASSGLAGGPETQYF. The CDR3 DNA is TGTGCCAGCAGTGGACTAGCGGGAGGGCCCGAGACCCAGTACTTC.

The CDR3 DNA reads as TGCAGTGCAAGGGATCCGCGGACTAGCGGGAGTCCCAATGAGCAGTTCTTC. Amino acid sequence: CSARDPRTSGSPNEQFF. V usage is TRBV20-1 and J usage is TRBJ2-5, with 13 bases matching TRBD2. The last part of the DNA fits TRBJ2-1 better; the J call may be wrong. Germline V gives CDR1 DFQATT, CDR2 SNEGSKA (reference sequence). This CDR3 comprises 17 residues.

This chain joins TRBV4-3 and TRBJ2-1; 9 positions match TRBD2. CDR3 size: 16 residues. The V segment lost 0 bases and the J segment 4 bases; nucleotides outside the gene matches: 4. Germline values: CDR1 LGHNA, CDR2 YSLEER. The chain's CDR3 is CASSQDFTSGYNEQFF. CDR3 nucleotides: TGCGCCAGCAGCCAAGATTTTACTAGCGGGTACAATGAGCAGTTCTTC.

The rearrangement uses TRBV9 and TRBJ2-5; no definite D call. The J call may be wrong; the DNA end is better matched by TRBJ2-1. This CDR3 spans 16 amino acids. The germline gives CDR1 SGDLS, CDR2 YYNGEE. The CDR3 nucleotides read TGTGCCAGCAGCGCCATCGGTTCTATGGATCTTGGTGAGCAGTTCTTC. This sequence encodes CASSAIGSMDLGEQFF.

The rearrangement uses TRBV5-6 and TRBJ1-1, with D tentatively TRBD1 (6 bases). The CDR3 is 14 residues long. The germline CDR1 and CDR2 sequences are SGHDT and YYEEEE. V was trimmed by 0 bases and J by 6 bases, leaving 12 bases between them. CDR3 coding DNA: TGTGCCAGCAGCTTGGGGCAGGGGTCGCCTGAAGCTTTCTTT. Its protein product is CASSLGQGSPEAFF.

CDR3 nucleotide sequence: TGCGCCAGCAGCTATTCAGGCGGCCCGCGAGGTGAGCAGTTCTTC. Translation gives CASSYSGGPRGEQFF. The chain carries TRBV5-1 and TRBJ2-1; the D is unclear. This CDR3 is built from 15 residues. Per germline, CDR1 SGHRS and CDR2 YFSETQ. V gave up 3 bases and J gave up 9 bases, with 19 bases separating them.

Comment on this clonotype: One end of the junction varies from germline; a read error may be responsible. The rearrangement uses TRBV12-3 or TRBV12-4 and TRBJ2-5; unclear D gene. This CDR3 is 11 amino acids long. Written as DNA, the CDR3 is TGTGCCAGCAACATGAACTACGAGCAGCACTTC. This encodes CASNMNYEQHF.

The chain joins TRBV28 to TRBJ1-1, with a weak D call TRBD1 (5 bases). With 4 bases removed from V and 2 bases from J, the gap between germline ends came to 14 bases. This CDR3 region has 15 residues. Per germline, CDR1 MDHEN and CDR2 SYDVKM. The CDR3 is CASSSPRGSNTEAFF. CDR3 nucleotides: TGTGCCAGCAGTTCCCCGAGGGGCAGTAACACTGAAGCTTTCTTT.

V gene TRBV28 combines with J gene TRBJ2-5; 10 nucleotides line up with TRBD1. This CDR3 comprises 16 residues. V was pared by 8 bases and J by 0 bases, with 9 bases of the junction left unmatched. Germline loops: CDR1 MDHEN, CDR2 SYDVKM. Written as DNA, the CDR3 is TGTGCCAGCGCAGGCGGGGGACAGGGGTACCAAGAGACCCAGTACTTC. This encodes CASAGGGQGYQETQYF.

This clonotype was observed a handful of times. The rearrangement joins TRBV10-3 to TRBJ1-6; tentative D call: TRBD1 (6 bases). Germline V gene lookup returns CDR1 ENHRY and CDR2 SYGVKD. The V and J ends lost 4 bases and 8 bases respectively, with 15 bases between them. The CDR3 is 15 amino acids. CDR3 sequence: CAISALGGGDSPLHF. The CDR3 DNA is TGTGCCATCAGTGCCCTGGGGGGGGGCGATTCACCCCTCCACTTT.

This clonotype turned up a few times. The rearrangement joins TRBV20-1 to TRBJ1-5; unclear D gene. The CDR3 spans 11 residues. CDR1 DFQATT and CDR2 SNEGSKA come from the germline V gene (reference sequence). V gave up 5 bases and J gave up 11 bases, with 13 bases separating them. CDR3: CSAPTGTAQHF. CDR3 bases: TGCAGTGCTCCCACGGGCACGGCCCAGCATTTT.

In its sample, this clonotype was seen a few times. This rearrangement joins TRBV4-1 to TRBJ2-1; 9 bases line up with TRBD2. The closer fit of TRBJ2-7 to the DNA end suggests the J call may be wrong. CDR3 length equals 19 residues. Germline values: CDR1 MGHRA, CDR2 YSYEKL. CDR3 residues: CASSQGGLAGSTVSYEQYF. The CDR3 DNA sequence: TGCGCCAGCAGCCAAGGGGGCCTAGCGGGATCGACGGTCTCCTACGAGCAGTACTTC.

The CDR3 loop is CASRPGTGSFTF. In nucleotides, the CDR3 is TGTGCCAGCAGGCCCGGGACAGGGTCGTTCACCTTC. The chain is built from TRBV6-5 and TRBJ1-2, with 9 bases lining up with TRBD1. The germline V gene has CDR1 MNHEY and CDR2 SVGAGI. This CDR3 comprises 12 residues. V was pared by 6 bases and J by 13 bases, with 9 bases of the junction left unmatched.

In its sample, this clonotype was seen a few times. V is TRBV4-2 and J is TRBJ2-1; TRBD2 matches 12 bases. TRBJ2-5 matches the DNA end more closely, so the J call is doubtful. This CDR3 contains 15 residues. Germline values: CDR1 LGHNA, CDR2 YNFKEQ. CDR3 residues: CASSPETSGSGTQYF. The CDR3 DNA follows: TGTGCCAGCAGCCCGGAGACTAGCGGGAGCGGGACCCAGTACTTC.

In its sample, this clonotype was seen a few times. V usage is TRBV5-6 and J usage is TRBJ2-4, with 7 positions matching TRBD1. Looked up from germline, CDR1 is SGHDT and CDR2 is YYEEEE. V shed 4 bases and J 1 base; nucleotides not matched to a gene: 8. The CDR3 extends over 16 amino acids. The CDR3 region has the DNA TGTGCCAGCAGCACCGGACAGGCTAGGGCCAAAAACATTCAGTACTTC. It specifies CASSTGQARAKNIQYF.

This clonotype was found a few times. The chain links TRBV7-9 to TRBJ1-3; tentative D call: TRBD1 (6 bases). The germline V gene encodes CDR1 SEHNR and CDR2 FQNEAQ (reference sequence). The ends were cut back, 5 bases at V and 0 bases at J, with 8 bases in the middle. CDR3 length: 14 residues. This CDR3 reads CASSPDSSGNTIYF. The CDR3 DNA follows: TGTGCCAGCAGCCCGGACAGCTCTGGAAACACCATATATTTT. Full variable domain (missing parts from reference TRBV7-9 and TRBJ1-3): DTGVSQNPRHKITKRGQNVTFRCDPISEHNRLYWYRQTLGQGPEFLTYFQNEAQLEKSRLLSDRFSAERPKGSFSTLEIQRTEQGDSAMYLCASSPDSSGNTIYFGEGSWLTVV.

This clonotype was seen more than once but under ten times. The rearrangement uses TRBV20-1 and TRBJ1-1, with D perhaps matching TRBD1 (5 bases). This CDR3 region has 13 residues. V lost 5 bases and J lost 3, with 13 bases in between. Per germline, CDR1 DFQATT and CDR2 SNEGSKA (reference sequence). In nucleotides, the CDR3 is TGCAGTGCTGGACAAGCGCGAGACACTGAAGCTTTCTTT. Translated: CSAGQARDTEAFF.

The J gene is TRBJ1-5, the V gene TRBV20-1, with D unclear. This CDR3 is 13 amino acids long. Trimming removed 0 bases at V and 4 bases at J, with 7 bases between. CDR1 and CDR2 from the germline V gene are DFQATT and SNEGSKA (reference sequence). The CDR3 loop is CSARETGNQPQHF. In DNA, the CDR3 is TGCAGTGCTAGAGAAACTGGAAATCAGCCCCAGCATTTT.

This clonotype was seen more than once but under ten times. V and J are TRBV7-2 and TRBJ2-1; the match to TRBD2 covers 7 bases. V lost 1 base and J lost 4; bases outside the gene matches: 4. CDR1 SGHTA and CDR2 FQGNSA come from the germline V gene. This CDR3 is 15 amino acids long. The CDR3 DNA follows: TGTGCCAGCAGCTTAGTCGCGGGGGAATACAATGAGCAGTTCTTC. Protein: CASSLVAGEYNEQFF.